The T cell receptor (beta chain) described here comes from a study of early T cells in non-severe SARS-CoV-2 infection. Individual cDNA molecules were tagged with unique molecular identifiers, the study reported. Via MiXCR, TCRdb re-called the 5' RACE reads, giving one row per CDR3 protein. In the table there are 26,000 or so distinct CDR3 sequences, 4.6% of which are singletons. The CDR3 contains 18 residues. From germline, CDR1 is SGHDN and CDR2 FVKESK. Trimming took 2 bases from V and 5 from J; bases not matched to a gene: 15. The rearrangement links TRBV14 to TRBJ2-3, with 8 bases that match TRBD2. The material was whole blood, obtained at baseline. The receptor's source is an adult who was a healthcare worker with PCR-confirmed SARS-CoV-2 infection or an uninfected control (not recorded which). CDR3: CASSQIPFGGGSGDTQYF. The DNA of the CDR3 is TGTGCCAGCAGCCAAATCCCCTTTGGCGGGGGGTCCGGAGATACGCAGTATTTT.